One sample yielded the 23 T cell receptor beta chains listed below, sequenced in a study of neurological immune-mediated disorders. MiXCR was run by TCRdb on the 5' RACE reads, yielding one entry per CDR3 protein. This sample has tens of thousands of distinct CDR3 sequences, with around an eighth found just once. The sample taken for sequencing was PBMCs. All receptors come from a woman aged 45 to 65 in good health.

In its sample, this clonotype was seen many times. This chain links TRBV2 with TRBJ2-3; 9 bases fit TRBD1. Germline values: CDR1 SNHLY, CDR2 FYNNEI. The junction had 17 bases not matched to a gene; V was cut back by 6 bases and J by 4 bases. CDR3 length: 18 residues. The CDR3 coding sequence is TGTGCCAGCAGAGCCGGGACAGGGATGACCGTATCCCCAGATACGCAGTATTTT. The encoded protein is CASRAGTGMTVSPDTQYF.

About this clonotype itself: Germline is not matched at one junction end, which may reflect a read error. The rearrangement links TRBV7-9 to TRBJ2-1; D may be TRBD1 or TRBD2 (6 bases each). This CDR3 is 15 amino acids long. CDR1 is SEHNR and CDR2 is FQNEAQ in the germline V gene (reference sequence). CDR3 nucleotides: TGTGCCAGCAGCTTACACAGGGACTCCCACAATGAGCAGTTCTTC. Protein product: CASSLHRDSHNEQFF.

At least ten counts were recorded for this clonotype. This rearrangement joins TRBV7-8 to TRBJ2-7; 9 bases are a match to TRBD1. This CDR3 has 17 amino acids. Germline assignment: CDR1 SGHVS and CDR2 FQNEAQ. With 4 bases clipped from V and 4 bases from J, the junction kept 14 bases outside the gene matches. Here the CDR3 reads CASSSTGGGSYEYEQYF. The CDR3 DNA reads as TGTGCCAGCAGCTCCACAGGGGGCGGGTCGTACGAGTACGAGCAGTACTTC.

This clonotype has a handful of counts. The gene calls are TRBV5-1 and TRBJ1-4; no firm D call. CDR1 and CDR2 (germline): SGHRS, YFSETQ. There are 15 residues in the CDR3. Trimming cost V 4 bases and J 0 bases, with 10 bases left between them. This CDR3 is CASSTGFATNEKLFF. In DNA form, the CDR3 reads TGCGCCAGCAGCACCGGGTTTGCAACTAATGAAAAACTGTTTTTT. The whole variable domain, remainder taken from reference TRBV5-1 and TRBJ1-4, is KAGVTQTPRYLIKTRGQQVTLSCSPISGHRSVSWYQQTPGQGLQFLFEYFSETQRNKGNFPGRFSGRQFSNSRSEMNVSTLELGDSALYLCASSTGFATNEKLFFGSGTQLSVL.

The chain joins TRBV4-1 to TRBJ1-5; 12 bases align to TRBD1. V lost 0 bases to trimming and J lost 5 bases; unmatched junction nucleotides: 8. The length of the CDR3 is 18 residues. Germline V gene sequence: CDR1 MGHRA, CDR2 YSYEKL. This chain's CDR3 is CASSQEGTGGVSDQPQHF. The CDR3 DNA reads TGCGCCAGCAGCCAAGAAGGGACAGGGGGCGTTTCGGATCAGCCCCAGCATTTT.

There are many counts of this clonotype. The rearrangement joins TRBV2 to TRBJ2-5; no clear D gene. The CDR3 consists of 14 residues. Germline V gives CDR1 SNHLY, CDR2 FYNNEI. The V end lost 1 base, the J end lost 1 base, and 7 bases lay between the germline ends. CDR3 DNA: TGTGCCAGCAGTGAAGGGCCCTCCCAAGAGACCCAGTACTTC. It codes for CASSEGPSQETQYF.

This clonotype was recorded many times. The chain combines TRBV3-1 with TRBJ2-7; D perhaps matches TRBD2 (6 bases). V was pared by 4 bases and J by 1 base, with 11 bases between. Germline assignment: CDR1 LGHDT and CDR2 YNNKEL (reference sequence). CDR3 length: 14 residues. The CDR3 reads CASSPGRQSYEQYF. The CDR3 DNA reads TGTGCCAGCAGCCCAGGGAGGCAATCCTACGAGCAGTACTTC.

This clonotype came up many times. The chain employs TRBV5-1 and TRBJ1-1, with D perhaps matching TRBD1 (6 bases). The CDR3 spans 15 residues. Germline CDR1 SGHRS, CDR2 YFSETQ. The V and J ends lost 3 bases and 4 bases respectively, with 16 bases between them. The CDR3 DNA is TGCGCCAGCAGCTCAACACAGGGATGGAGCACTGAAGCTTTCTTT. This encodes CASSSTQGWSTEAFF.

This clonotype was recorded at least ten times. This chain joins TRBV3-1 and TRBJ2-3; D gene unclear. Trimming removed 3 bases from V and 5 bases from J, with 9 bases in between. CDR3 size: 13 residues. CDR1 and CDR2 from the germline V gene are LGHDT and YNNKEL (reference sequence). The CDR3, as DNA: TGTGCCAGCAGCCAGGGCACTATAGATACGCAGTATTTT. Its protein is CASSQGTIDTQYF.

V is TRBV3-1 and J is TRBJ2-7, with 9 bases lining up with TRBD2. Unmatched junction bases numbered 2, after V lost 1 base and J lost 1 base. Germline assignment: CDR1 LGHDT and CDR2 YNNKEL (reference sequence). This CDR3 is built from 15 residues. CDR3 nucleotide sequence: TGTGCCAGCAGCCAAGGGGGACTAGCTTCCTACGAGCAGTACTTC. Translation gives CASSQGGLASYEQYF.

This clonotype occurred many times. This rearrangement joins TRBV20-1 to TRBJ2-5; tentatively, D is TRBD2 (5 bases). The CDR3 contains 12 residues. The germline V gene encodes CDR1 DFQATT and CDR2 SNEGSKA (reference sequence). Trimming left V 6 bases short and J 2 bases short, with 10 bases between. CDR3 region: CSADYSQETQYF. CDR3 DNA: TGCAGTGCCGACTACTCTCAAGAGACCCAGTACTTC.

This clonotype was counted only a few times. V and J are TRBV7-7 and TRBJ2-5; 11 bases agree with TRBD2. This CDR3 is built from 15 residues. CDR1 and CDR2 from the germline V gene are SSHAT and FNYEAQ (reference sequence). Trimming removed 0 bases from V and 4 bases from J; junction bases left unmatched: 1. The CDR3 DNA follows: TGTGCCAGCAGCTTAGCTCTAGCGGGAGGAGAGACCCAGTACTTC. It translates to CASSLALAGGETQYF.

V and J are TRBV5-1 and TRBJ2-3; D call uncertain. The germline CDR1 and CDR2 sequences are SGHRS and YFSETQ. The V end lost 4 bases, the J end lost 6 bases, and 6 bases lay between the germline ends. This CDR3 has 11 amino acids. CDR3 sequence: CASSLEDTQYF. For the CDR3, the DNA is TGCGCCAGCAGCCTGGAGGATACGCAGTATTTT.

This clonotype was detected many times. Germline and junction disagree at one end, which may indicate a read error. The rearrangement links TRBV14 to TRBJ2-5; no clear D. Germline CDR1 and CDR2: SGHDN and FVKESK. The CDR3 consists of 13 residues. The CDR3 nucleotides are TGTGCCAGCAGCCAAAATTTCGTTTCTCATCCAGCTTTC. Translated, it gives CASSQNFVSHPAF. The variable domain in full, with the rest retrieved from reference TRBV14 and TRBJ2-5, is EAGVTQFPSHSVIEKGQTVTLRCDPISGHDNLYWYRRVMGKEIKFLLHFVKESKQDESGMPNNRFLAERTGGTYSTLKVQPAELEDSGVYFCASSQNFVSHPAFGPGTRLLVL.

The chain uses TRBV27 and TRBJ1-1, with 7 bases fitting TRBD1. The CDR3 is 14 residues long. Germline V CDR1 and CDR2: MNHEY, SMNVEV (reference sequence). With V trimmed by 3 bases and J by 5 bases, 6 bases remained unmatched. This CDR3 is CASSFSGGWTEAFF. The CDR3 bases are TGTGCCAGCAGTTTTTCAGGGGGTTGGACTGAAGCTTTCTTT.

This clonotype was seen many times. The V and J genes are TRBV20-1 and TRBJ2-1, with 9 bases identical to TRBD2. The germline V gene encodes CDR1 DFQATT and CDR2 SNEGSKA (reference sequence). V shed 6 bases, J shed 2 bases, and the junction held 5 bases outside the gene matches. The CDR3 is made up of 14 amino acids. CDR3: CSASLAGTYNEQFF. CDR3 DNA: TGCAGTGCGAGTCTAGCGGGAACCTACAATGAGCAGTTCTTC.

The table lists this clonotype with many counts. This chain uses TRBV15 with TRBJ2-5; no clear D gene. Trimming shortened V by 9 bases and J by 2 bases, and 13 bases separated the two germline ends. The CDR3 runs to 13 residues. The germline V gene has CDR1 LNHNV and CDR2 YYDKDF (reference sequence). The CDR3 here is CATSRTLQETQYF. DNA for the CDR3: TGTGCCACGAGCCGGACGTTGCAAGAGACCCAGTACTTC.

This clonotype has more than one count but fewer than ten. The genes are TRBV5-1 and TRBJ2-7, with D uncertain. Trimming took off 4 bases at V and 0 bases at J, with 14 bases between the two ends. The germline V gene encodes CDR1 SGHRS and CDR2 YFSETQ. The CDR3 extends over 15 amino acids. The CDR3 loop is CASSQPAADSYEQYF. In DNA, the CDR3 is TGCGCCAGCAGCCAGCCTGCGGCAGACTCCTACGAGCAGTACTTC.

This clonotype was detected only a few times. This may be a read error, as it is one base from a much larger clone. This chain connects TRBV20-1 to TRBJ2-5, with TRBD2 as a possible D gene (5 bases). The V end was cut by 3 bases, the J end by 5 bases, with 7 bases between. Germline V gene data show CDR1 as DFQATT and CDR2 as SNEGSKA (reference sequence). The CDR3 is made up of 11 amino acids. Here the CDR3 reads CSARDWETQYF. The CDR3 DNA sequence: TGCAGTGCTAGGGACTGGGAGACCCAGTACTTC.

This clonotype was observed at least ten times. This chain joins TRBV3-1 and TRBJ2-1, with TRBD2 matching 15 bases. The CDR3 contains 18 residues. Germline-derived CDR1 and CDR2 are LGHDT and YNNKEL (reference sequence). The trim removed 6 bases at V and 5 bases at J, leaving 11 bases unmatched. Here the CDR3 DNA reads TGTGCCAGCAGTCGGACTAGCGGGAGGGCCCTTTCTCACAATGAGCAGTTCTTC. Translating it yields CASSRTSGRALSHNEQFF.

At least ten counts were recorded for this clonotype. The gene calls are TRBV3-1 and TRBJ2-6, with a tentative D call TRBD2 (6 bases). Germline V gives CDR1 LGHDT, CDR2 YNNKEL (reference sequence). V was pared by 1 base and J by 0 bases, with 16 bases between. This CDR3 spans 19 amino acids. The CDR3, as DNA: TGTGCCAGCAGCCAAGCACGGGGACTCTTAAGCTCTGGGGCCAACGTCCTGACTTTC. Translating gives CASSQARGLLSSGANVLTF.

For this clonotype: This may arise from a read error, as a much more abundant clone is one base away. V usage is TRBV4-2 and J usage is TRBJ1-1; no definite D call. This CDR3 is built from 13 residues. Looked up from germline, CDR1 is LGHNA and CDR2 is YNFKEQ. As DNA, the CDR3 is TGTGCCAGCAGCCAAGCGTTAGGCGCTGAAGCTTACTTT. Its translation is CASSQALGAEAYF.

There are many counts of this clonotype. V and J are TRBV5-1 and TRBJ2-5, with D perhaps TRBD1 or TRBD2 (5 bases each). CDR3 length: 16 residues. Germline V CDR1 and CDR2: SGHRS, YFSETQ. Trimming stripped 4 bases from V and 3 bases from J, with 19 bases between. The CDR3, as DNA: TGCGCCAGCAGCCCGAGTGGTGGTCTGGGGGAAGAGACCCAGTACTTC. This encodes CASSPSGGLGEETQYF.